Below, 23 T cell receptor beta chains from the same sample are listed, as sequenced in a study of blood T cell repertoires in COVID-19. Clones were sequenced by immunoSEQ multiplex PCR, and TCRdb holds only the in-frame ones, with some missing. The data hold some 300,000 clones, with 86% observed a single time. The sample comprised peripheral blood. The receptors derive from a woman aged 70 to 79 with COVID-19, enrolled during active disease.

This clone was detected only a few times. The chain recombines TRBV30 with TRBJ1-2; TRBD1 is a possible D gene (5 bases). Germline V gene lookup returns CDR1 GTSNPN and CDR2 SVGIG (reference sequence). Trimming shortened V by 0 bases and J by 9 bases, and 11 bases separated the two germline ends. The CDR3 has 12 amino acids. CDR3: CAWSVGRVRYTF. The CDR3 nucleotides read TGTGCCTGGAGTGTAGGCAGGGTCCGCTACACCTTC.

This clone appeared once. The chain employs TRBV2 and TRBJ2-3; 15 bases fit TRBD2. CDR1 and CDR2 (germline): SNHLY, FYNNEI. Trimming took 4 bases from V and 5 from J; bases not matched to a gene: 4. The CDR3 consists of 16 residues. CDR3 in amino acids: CASSGTSGGAKDTQYF. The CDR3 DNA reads TGTGCCAGCAGTGGGACTAGCGGGGGGGCGAAAGATACGCAGTATTTT.

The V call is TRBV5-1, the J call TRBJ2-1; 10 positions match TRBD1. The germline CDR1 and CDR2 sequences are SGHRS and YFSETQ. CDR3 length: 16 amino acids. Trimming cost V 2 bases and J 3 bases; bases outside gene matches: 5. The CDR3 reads CASSLSRDRGYNEQFF. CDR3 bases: TGCGCCAGCAGCTTATCCCGGGACAGGGGCTACAATGAGCAGTTCTTC.

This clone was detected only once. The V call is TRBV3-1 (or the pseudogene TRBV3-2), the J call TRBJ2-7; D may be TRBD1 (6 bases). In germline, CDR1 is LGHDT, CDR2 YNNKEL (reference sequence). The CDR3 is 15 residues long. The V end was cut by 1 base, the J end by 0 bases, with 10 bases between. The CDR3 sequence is CASSQGTARSYEQYF. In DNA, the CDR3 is TGTGCCAGCAGCCAAGGGACAGCCCGCTCCTACGAGCAGTACTTC.

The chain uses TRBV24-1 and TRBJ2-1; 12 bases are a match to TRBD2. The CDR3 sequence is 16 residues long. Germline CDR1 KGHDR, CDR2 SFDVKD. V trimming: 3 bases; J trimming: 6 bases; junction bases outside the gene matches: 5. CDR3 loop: CATSDPTSGGPNEQFF. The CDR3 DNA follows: TGTGCCACCAGTGATCCCACTAGCGGGGGGCCCAATGAGCAGTTCTTC.

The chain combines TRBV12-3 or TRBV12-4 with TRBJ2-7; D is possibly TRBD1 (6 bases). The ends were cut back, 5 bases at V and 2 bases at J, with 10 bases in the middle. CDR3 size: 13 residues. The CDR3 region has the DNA TGTGCCAGCAGTCGGACAGTTACCTACGAGCAGTACTTC. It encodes CASSRTVTYEQYF.

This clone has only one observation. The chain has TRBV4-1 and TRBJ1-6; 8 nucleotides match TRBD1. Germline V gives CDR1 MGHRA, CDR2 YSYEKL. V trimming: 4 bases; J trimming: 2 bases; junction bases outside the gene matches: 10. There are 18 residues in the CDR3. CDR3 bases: TGCGCCAGCAGCCTAACAGGGGGAGAAGGGACCTATAATTCACCCCTCCACTTT. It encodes CASSLTGGEGTYNSPLHF.

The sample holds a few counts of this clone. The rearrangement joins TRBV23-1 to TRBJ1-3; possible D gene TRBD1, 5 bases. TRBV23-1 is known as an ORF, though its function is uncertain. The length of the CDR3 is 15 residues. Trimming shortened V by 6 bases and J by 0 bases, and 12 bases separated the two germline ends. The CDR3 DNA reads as TGCGCCAGCAGCCGCGCTAGGGGCTCTGGAAACACCATATATTTT. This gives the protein CASSRARGSGNTIYF.

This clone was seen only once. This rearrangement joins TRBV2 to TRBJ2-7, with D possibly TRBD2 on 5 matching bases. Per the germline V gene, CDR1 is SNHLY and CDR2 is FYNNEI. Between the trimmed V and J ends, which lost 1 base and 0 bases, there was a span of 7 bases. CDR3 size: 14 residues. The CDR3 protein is CASSEVGSSYEQYF. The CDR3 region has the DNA TGTGCCAGCAGTGAAGTGGGGAGCTCCTACGAGCAGTACTTC.

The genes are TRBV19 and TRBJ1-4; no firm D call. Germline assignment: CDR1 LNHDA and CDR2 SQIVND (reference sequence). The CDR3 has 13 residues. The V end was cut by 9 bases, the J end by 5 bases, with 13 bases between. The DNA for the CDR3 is TGTGCCAGCCGGCGGGCCCTCAATGAAAAACTGTTTTTT. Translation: CASRRALNEKLFF.

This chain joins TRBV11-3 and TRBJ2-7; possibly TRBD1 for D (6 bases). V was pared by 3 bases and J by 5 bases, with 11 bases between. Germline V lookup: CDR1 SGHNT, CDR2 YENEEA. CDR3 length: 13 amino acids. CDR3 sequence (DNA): TGTGCCAGCAGCTTGGGGGCTGATGACGAGCAGTACTTC. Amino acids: CASSLGADDEQYF.

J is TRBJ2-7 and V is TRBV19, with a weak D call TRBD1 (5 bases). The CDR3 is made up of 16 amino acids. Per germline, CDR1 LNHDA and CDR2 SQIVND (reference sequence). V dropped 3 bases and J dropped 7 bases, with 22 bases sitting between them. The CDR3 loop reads CASSIRDTGPPREQYF. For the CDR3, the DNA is TGTGCCAGTAGTATCCGCGATACAGGTCCCCCTCGGGAGCAGTACTTC.

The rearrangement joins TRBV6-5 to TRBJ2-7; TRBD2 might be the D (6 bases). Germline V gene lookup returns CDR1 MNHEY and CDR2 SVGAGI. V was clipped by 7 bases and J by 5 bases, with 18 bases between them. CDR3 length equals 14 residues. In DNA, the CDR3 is TGTGCCAGCAACAGCCTCGGGAGAGGCGACGAGCAGTACTTC. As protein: CASNSLGRGDEQYF.

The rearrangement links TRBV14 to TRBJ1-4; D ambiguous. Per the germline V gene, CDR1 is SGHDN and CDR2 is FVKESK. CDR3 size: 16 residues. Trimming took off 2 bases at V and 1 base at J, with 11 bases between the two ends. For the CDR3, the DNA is TGTGCCAGCAGCCAATACGGACTGAGAACTAATGAAAAACTGTTTTTT. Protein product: CASSQYGLRTNEKLFF.

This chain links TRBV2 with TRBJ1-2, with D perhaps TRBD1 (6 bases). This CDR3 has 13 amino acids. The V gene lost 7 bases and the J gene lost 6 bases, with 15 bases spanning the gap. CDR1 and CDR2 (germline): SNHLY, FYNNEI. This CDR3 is CASNTGSGDGYTF. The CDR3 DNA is TGTGCCAGCAATACAGGGTCCGGAGATGGCTACACCTTC.

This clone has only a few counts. The CDR3, as DNA: TGTGCCAGCAGTTTAACAGGGATCCCTGAAGCTTTCTTT. Its translation: CASSLTGIPEAFF. The rearrangement links TRBV6-2 or TRBV6-3 to TRBJ1-1; a possible D gene is TRBD1 (6 bases). Per the germline V gene, CDR1 is MNHEY and CDR2 is SVGEGT. Trimming removed 4 bases at V and 6 bases at J, with 12 bases between. This CDR3 comprises 13 residues.

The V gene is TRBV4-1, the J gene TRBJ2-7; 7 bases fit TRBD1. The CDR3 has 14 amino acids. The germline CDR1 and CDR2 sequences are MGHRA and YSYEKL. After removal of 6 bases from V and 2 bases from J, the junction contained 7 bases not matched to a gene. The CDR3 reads CASREGQGAYEQYF. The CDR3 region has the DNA TGCGCCAGCAGAGAGGGGCAGGGGGCCTACGAGCAGTACTTC.

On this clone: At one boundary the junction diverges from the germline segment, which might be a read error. The CDR3 protein is CATHSTPDSDYGCTF. The CDR3 region has the DNA TGTGCCACCCACAGCACCCCGGACAGCGACTATGGCTGCACCTTC. The rearrangement joins TRBV24-1 to TRBJ1-2, with D possibly TRBD1 on 6 matching bases. The CDR3 is made up of 15 amino acids. Germline values: CDR1 KGHDR, CDR2 SFDVKD.

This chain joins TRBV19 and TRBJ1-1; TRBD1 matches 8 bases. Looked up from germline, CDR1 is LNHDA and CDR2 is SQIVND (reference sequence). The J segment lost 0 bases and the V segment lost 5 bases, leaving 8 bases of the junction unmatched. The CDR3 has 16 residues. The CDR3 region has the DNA TGTGCCAGTAGTTCCCCGGCAGGGGGCATGAACACTGAAGCTTTCTTT. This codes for CASSSPAGGMNTEAFF.

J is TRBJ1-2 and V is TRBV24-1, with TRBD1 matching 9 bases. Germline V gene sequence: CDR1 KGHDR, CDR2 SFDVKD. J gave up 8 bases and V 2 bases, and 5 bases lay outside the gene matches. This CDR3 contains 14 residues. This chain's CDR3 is CATSDSGTGSGYTF. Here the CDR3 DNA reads TGTGCCACCAGTGATTCCGGGACAGGGAGCGGCTACACCTTC.

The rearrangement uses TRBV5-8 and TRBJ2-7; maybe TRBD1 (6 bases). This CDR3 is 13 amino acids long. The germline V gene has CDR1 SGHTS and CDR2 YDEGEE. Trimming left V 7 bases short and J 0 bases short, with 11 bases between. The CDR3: CASDQGSSYEQYF. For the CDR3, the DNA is TGTGCCAGCGACCAGGGGAGCTCCTACGAGCAGTACTTC.

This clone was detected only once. Written as DNA, the CDR3 is TGTGCCAGCAGTAAACGACAGGGGGCGCATGGTCAGCCCCAGCATTTT. Protein: CASSKRQGAHGQPQHF. This sequence joins TRBV28 and TRBJ1-5; 10 bases agree with TRBD1. CDR3 length: 16 residues. Trimming at V came to 5 bases and at J to 6 bases, leaving 10 bases not matched to a gene. Germline lookup yields CDR1 MDHEN and CDR2 SYDVKM. Full variable domain (remainder filled in from reference TRBV28 and TRBJ1-5): DVKVTQSSRYLVKRTGEKVFLECVQDMDHENMFWYRQDPGLGLRLIYFSYDVKMKEKGDIPEGYSVSREKKERFSLILESASTNQTSMYLCASSKRQGAHGQPQHFGDGTRLSIL.

CDR3: CASRLQRGGGADTQYF. CDR3 nucleotide sequence: TGTGCCAGCAGACTCCAGCGGGGGGGCGGGGCAGATACGCAGTATTTT. The V gene is TRBV3-1 (or the pseudogene TRBV3-2), the J gene TRBJ2-3; 10 nucleotides match TRBD2. The CDR3 sequence is 16 residues long. Germline loops: CDR1 LGHDT, CDR2 YNNKEL (reference sequence). With 6 bases clipped from V and 4 bases from J, the junction kept 10 bases outside the gene matches.